Listed below are T cell receptor beta chains from one sample, sequenced in a study of blood T cells in healthy people across ages. TCRdb recomputed calls from the 5' RACE reads with MiXCR, one row per CDR3 protein. The sample lists some 700,000 distinct CDR3 sequences; about 42% were seen once. What was sequenced was blood. Receptors originate from a woman aged 60-75 years in good health. The CDR3 runs from the conserved cysteine through the conserved F or W. D genes are given only for firm matches. Only some rows state a clone size, as once, few, many or a class for expanded clones.

cdr3_nt cdr3_aa clone_size d_call j_call v_call
TGTGCCAGCAGCTTAGGACTGGCGGGAGGCCTCGTGGATACGCAGTATTTT CASSLGLAGGLVDTQYF NA TRBD2 TRBJ2-3 TRBV7-2
TGTGCCACCAGTGATCCTGTGGGGACCCAGTACTTC CATSDPVGTQYF once NA TRBJ2-5 TRBV24-1
TGTGCCAGCAGACTAGGATCAGGACAGGCTCACTATGGCTACACCTTC CASRLGSGQAHYGYTF NA TRBD1 TRBJ1-2 TRBV6-5
TGCGCCAGCAGCCAAGACCGGGCAACAACGGGGCAGTACTTC CASSQDRATTGQYF few NA TRBJ2-7 TRBV4-3
TGCGCCAGCAGCCAACTTAGCGGGAGTCGCTACGAGCAGTACTTC CASSQLSGSRYEQYF NA TRBD2 TRBJ2-7 TRBV4-3
TGTGCCAGCAGGGACGGGACCTATAATTCACCCCTCCACTTT CASRDGTYNSPLHF NA NA TRBJ1-6 TRBV4-2
TGTGCCAGCAGTGACTCGAGCGGGGGAAGCACAGATACGCAGTATTTT CASSDSSGGSTDTQYF NA TRBD2 TRBJ2-3 TRBV6-4
TGCGCCAGCATCTTGCCCCCGCACACAGATACGCAGTATTTT CASILPPHTDTQYF NA NA TRBJ2-3 TRBV5-1
TGTGCCAGCAGCCTCTCTTGGGCGCTCCGAGAGACCCAGTACTTC CASSLSWALRETQYF few NA TRBJ2-5 TRBV7-2
TGTGCCAGCAGCCCCCCCACAGATACGCAGTATTTT CASSPPTDTQYF many NA TRBJ2-3 TRBV27
TGTGCCAGCAGCTTAGGTTGGAGGGGGTCGCGGGCTAATGAAAAACTGTTTTTT CASSLGWRGSRANEKLFF few NA TRBJ1-4 TRBV7-2
TGTGCCTGGACCCCCGGGACAGTCTATGGCTACACCTTC CAWTPGTVYGYTF NA TRBD1 TRBJ1-2 TRBV30
TGTGCCAGCAGGCCTCGGGGCGAGACTGAAGCTTTCTTT CASRPRGETEAFF few NA TRBJ1-1 TRBV6-1
TGCGCCAGCAGCTTGGCGCAGGGGAGGCAAGAGACCCAGTACTTC CASSLAQGRQETQYF many NA TRBJ2-5 TRBV5-1
TGTGCCAGCAGACGTACTAGCGGGAGTGGATATGAGCAGTTCTTC CASRRTSGSGYEQFF few TRBD2 TRBJ2-1 TRBV7-3
TGTGCCAGCAGACAGGAGACCTACGAGCAGTACTTC CASRQETYEQYF NA NA TRBJ2-7 TRBV7-9
TGCAGTGCTACGAGCGGGGGGGCCGGGTCTCAAGAGACCCAGTACTTC CSATSGGAGSQETQYF NA TRBD2 TRBJ2-5 TRBV20-1
TGCAGTGCTAGAGCCTCCGCAGGACAGTCATTCTACGAGCAGTACTTC CSARASAGQSFYEQYF few NA TRBJ2-7 TRBV20-1
TGTGCCAGCAGAGACTCCGGGACAGTTAATGAAAAACTGTTTTTT CASRDSGTVNEKLFF NA TRBD1 TRBJ1-4 TRBV2
TGCAGTGCTGGGGGACTAGCGAATTCCTACGAGCAGTACTTC CSAGGLANSYEQYF NA TRBD2 TRBJ2-7 TRBV20-1
TGTGCCAGCAGCCAGGGCGGGAACGGGGAGCTGTTTTTT CASSQGGNGELFF NA NA TRBJ2-2 TRBV3-1
TGTGCCAGCAGCCAAGTGGCCAAGAGCGAGCAGTACTTC CASSQVAKSEQYF NA NA TRBJ2-7 TRBV3-1
TGTGCCAGCTCACCGACAGGGGGGCACGAGCAGTACTTC CASSPTGGHEQYF NA TRBD1 TRBJ2-7 TRBV18
TGCAGTGCTAGATCGGCGACTAGCGGCACAGATACGCAGTATTTT CSARSATSGTDTQYF few TRBD2 TRBJ2-3 TRBV20-1
TGCAGTGCGTACGCTAGAGATACGCAGTATTTT CSAYARDTQYF few NA TRBJ2-3 TRBV20-1
TGTGCCAGCAGCCAAACGGCTAGGTTGGGAGGAGAGCAGTACTTC CASSQTARLGGEQYF NA NA TRBJ2-7 TRBV3-1
TGTGCCAGCAGCTTTCAGGGGGACGATGAGCAGTTCTTC CASSFQGDDEQFF NA TRBD1 TRBJ2-1 TRBV5-4
TGTGCCAGCAGCTCCCCCGTTGAGCCCACCAGCTCCTACAATGAGCAGTTCTTC CASSSPVEPTSSYNEQFF NA NA TRBJ2-1 TRBV5-6
TGTGCCAGCAGCACGAGGACAGCTTTGAGCACAGATACGCAGTATTTT CASSTRTALSTDTQYF NA NA TRBJ2-3 TRBV7-3
TGCAGTGCGCGGACTAGCGTTGACATTCAGTACTTC CSARTSVDIQYF NA TRBD2 TRBJ2-4 TRBV20-1
TGTGCCAGCAGCGTAGAGTGGGCGGGAGATACGCAGTATTTT CASSVEWAGDTQYF NA NA TRBJ2-3 TRBV7-2
TGCGCCAGCAGCCTCAGACTAGCACCCTATACCCGCACAGATACGCAGTATTTT CASSLRLAPYTRTDTQYF NA TRBD2 TRBJ2-3 TRBV4-3
TGTGCCACCAGTGATTCTGGACAGGCGACTGAGACCCAGTACTTC CATSDSGQATETQYF NA TRBD1 TRBJ2-5 TRBV24-1
TGCAGTGCTAGAGATCGGGAGGGGGGGCACACAGATACGCAGTATTTT CSARDREGGHTDTQYF NA TRBD2 TRBJ2-3 TRBV20-1
TGCGCCAGCAGTGAGTCGAAGGGAGGGAAGGGGACAGCTTTCTTT CASSESKGGKGTAFF NA NA TRBJ1-1 TRBV10-2
TGCGCCGGCAGCCAAGAGCCCCCGACAGGGTCTAGCACAGATACGCAGTATTTT CAGSQEPPTGSSTDTQYF NA TRBD1 TRBJ2-3 TRBV4-3
TGTGCCAGCAGCCCGCGGGAGATAACCAATGAGCAGTACTTC CASSPREITNEQYF few TRBD2 TRBJ2-5 TRBV7-2
TGTGCCAGCTCACCAGGGACACCACCCCTCCACTTT CASSPGTPPLHF NA NA TRBJ1-6 TRBV18
TGTGCCAGCAGACTTGCCGGAGGGAGCCGGACCCAGTACTTC CASRLAGGSRTQYF NA NA TRBJ2-5 TRBV13
TGTGCCAGCAGTGTCCTCTCTGGGGCCAACGTCCTGACTTTC CASSVLSGANVLTF NA NA TRBJ2-6 TRBV6-4
TGCAGCGTTGGGACCCTAGCGGCTGGTTACGAGCAGTACTTC CSVGTLAAGYEQYF NA TRBD2 TRBJ2-7 TRBV29-1
TGCGCCAGCAGCTTATTGGATTCCCTCCACAATGAGCAGTTCTTC CASSLLDSLHNEQFF NA NA TRBJ2-1 TRBV5-1
TGTGCCAGCAGCCAAGGGGCCGGACCGGGTAATGAGCAGTTCTTC CASSQGAGPGNEQFF NA NA TRBJ2-1 TRBV4-2
TGCAGTGCTACAGGGTTAGGGACGGTAGGGTTACAGCCCCAGCATTTT CSATGLGTVGLQPQHF once NA TRBJ1-5 TRBV20-1
TGTGCCTTTGGCCGGGGGGCTGAAAGCAATCAGCCCCAGCATTTT CAFGRGAESNQPQHF NA NA TRBJ1-5 TRBV2
TGTGCCAGCAGTTCTAGAGTGAGAGCAGATGTGCAATATTTT CASSSRVRADVQYF NA NA TRBJ2-3 TRBV12-3/TRBV12-4
TGCAGTGCTAGACTAGCGGGGCGCTACAATGAGCAGTTCTTC CSARLAGRYNEQFF many TRBD2 TRBJ2-1 TRBV20-1
TGTGCCTGCAGCAATGACTACACGGCGGATACGCAGTATTTT CACSNDYTADTQYF NA NA TRBJ2-3 TRBV7-2
TGTGCCAGCAGTTACGACAGGGGAGATACGCAGTATTTT CASSYDRGDTQYF NA TRBD1 TRBJ2-3 TRBV6-6
TGTGCCAACAGTTCACTCACGGGTAATTCACCCCTCCACTTT CANSSLTGNSPLHF NA NA TRBJ1-6 TRBV6-6
TGTGCCAGCAAGGTTTCTAGCGGGGCAACCTACGAGCAGTACTTC CASKVSSGATYEQYF few TRBD2 TRBJ2-7 TRBV6-2/TRBV6-3